Following are 27 T cell receptor beta chains from one sample sequenced in a study of CD8 T cells in Susac syndrome. Random hexamers were used to reverse transcribe roughly 0.5 to 1 ug of RNA. MiXCR, applied by TCRdb to the immunoSEQ multiplex PCR reads, yields one record per CDR3 protein. The sample includes a few hundred thousand distinct CDR3 sequences, around 95% of them seen just once. The sample comprised CD4+ T cells from PBMCs. These receptor sequences come from a human donor with multiple sclerosis.

The rearrangement uses TRBV19 and TRBJ2-3; the D is unclear. The CDR3 has 14 amino acids. Germline V gene sequence: CDR1 LNHDA, CDR2 SQIVND (reference sequence). V was clipped by 3 bases and J by 0 bases, with 7 bases between them. The chain's CDR3 is CASSINPSTDTQYF. The CDR3 region has the DNA TGTGCCAGTAGTATCAACCCTAGCACAGATACGCAGTATTTT.

The chain carries TRBV11-2 and TRBJ2-6, with D perhaps TRBD1 (5 bases). CDR1 and CDR2 (germline): SGHAT, FQNNGV. V was clipped by 5 bases and J by 0 bases, with 17 bases between them. The CDR3 length is 18 residues. CDR3 sequence: CASSVAAGHHSGANVLTF. DNA of the CDR3: TGTGCCAGCAGCGTCGCAGCCGGACACCACTCTGGGGCCAACGTCCTGACTTTC.

The chain couples TRBV5-1 to TRBJ2-1, with TRBD2 identical over 8 bases. V lost 7 bases and J lost 5; bases outside the gene matches: 8. CDR3 length: 14 amino acids. Germline V gene lookup returns CDR1 SGHRS and CDR2 YFSETQ. In DNA form, the CDR3 reads TGCGCCAGCGACCTCGGGGGGGCTGACAATGAGCAGTTCTTC. Its protein is CASDLGGADNEQFF.

The genes are TRBV29-1 and TRBJ2-5, with 11 bases identical to TRBD2. There are 14 residues in the CDR3. Germline V gene data show CDR1 as SQVTM and CDR2 as ANQGSEA. The V segment lost 4 bases and the J segment 5 bases; nucleotides outside the gene matches: 6. The CDR3 DNA reads as TGCAGCGTTGGGCTAGCGGGAGGCAGGGAGACCCAGTACTTC. As protein: CSVGLAGGRETQYF.

CDR3 loop: CATSRVRETQYF. The CDR3 bases are TGTGCCACCAGCAGAGTCCGAGAGACCCAGTACTTC. The chain has TRBV15 and TRBJ2-5, with unresolved D. This CDR3 spans 12 amino acids. CDR1 LNHNV and CDR2 YYDKDF come from the germline V gene (reference sequence). V lost 1 base and J 4 bases, leaving 4 bases between the germline ends. The full variable domain, completed using reference TRBV15 and TRBJ2-5, is DAMVIQNPRYQVTQFGKPVTLSCSQTLNHNVMYWYQQKSSQAPKLLFHYYDKDFNNEADTPDNFQSRRPNTSFCFLDIRSPGLGDTAMYLCATSRVRETQYFGPGTRLLVL.

V usage is TRBV5-1 and J usage is TRBJ1-2, with 7 bases fitting TRBD1. With V trimmed by 0 bases and J by 1 base, 3 bases remained unmatched. This CDR3 region has 15 residues. Per germline, CDR1 SGHRS and CDR2 YFSETQ. The CDR3 here is CASSLADRINYGYTF. CDR3 DNA: TGCGCCAGCAGCTTGGCGGACAGGATTAACTATGGCTACACCTTC.

The chain combines TRBV6-1 with TRBJ2-3, with D possibly matching TRBD2 (6 bases). This CDR3 is built from 13 residues. The germline V gene encodes CDR1 MNHNS and CDR2 SASEGT. V was clipped by 7 bases and J by 3 bases, with 11 bases between them. The CDR3 DNA is TGTGCCAGCACTTGGCGGGGAACAGATACGCAGTATTTT. Translating it yields CASTWRGTDTQYF.

V is TRBV30 and J is TRBJ1-2; a possible D gene is TRBD1 (5 bases). The ends were cut back, 5 bases at V and 7 bases at J, with 17 bases in the middle. CDR1 and CDR2 (germline): GTSNPN, SVGIG (reference sequence). The CDR3 sequence is 13 residues long. CDR3 region: CAWGGRTQGGYTF. The CDR3 bases are TGTGCCTGGGGAGGACGGACTCAGGGTGGCTACACCTTC. The complete variable domain, with remaining parts taken from reference TRBV30 and TRBJ1-2, reads SQTIHQWPATLVQPVGSPLSLECTVEGTSNPNLYWYRQAAGRGLQLLFYSVGIGQISSEVPQNLSASRPQDRQFILSSKKLLLSDSGFYLCAWGGRTQGGYTFGSGTRLTVV.

This chain joins TRBV10-3 and TRBJ1-5; TRBD1 is a possible D gene (5 bases). Per germline, CDR1 ENHRY and CDR2 SYGVKD. V lost 4 bases to trimming and J lost 0 bases, with 16 bases between them. The CDR3 sequence is 17 residues long. CDR3 loop: CAISGNRSVYSNQPQHF. CDR3 DNA: TGTGCCATCAGTGGCAACAGGTCCGTGTATAGCAATCAGCCCCAGCATTTT.

This clonotype appeared once. The DNA of the CDR3 is TGTGCCAGCAGAAACGGACTAATTGGGGAGCAGTTCTTC. Translating gives CASRNGLIGEQFF. The chain uses TRBV28 and TRBJ2-1, with D possibly TRBD2 on 6 matching bases. The V gene lost 6 bases and the J gene lost 10 bases, with 16 bases spanning the gap. The CDR3 totals 13 residues. Per germline, CDR1 MDHEN and CDR2 SYDVKM. Full variable domain (rest looked up from reference TRBV28 and TRBJ2-1): DVKVTQSSRYLVKRTGEKVFLECVQDMDHENMFWYRQDPGLGLRLIYFSYDVKMKEKGDIPEGYSVSREKKERFSLILESASTNQTSMYLCASRNGLIGEQFFGPGTRLTVL.

This chain links TRBV7-8 with TRBJ2-2; the D gene could be TRBD1 or TRBD2 (5 bases each). The CDR3 covers 15 residues. The V end lost 5 bases, the J end lost 4 bases, and 14 bases lay between the germline ends. Germline CDR1 is SGHVS and CDR2 is FQNEAQ. Written as DNA, the CDR3 is TGTGCCAGCAGCCTGCTCACGGGACCCACCGGGGAGCTGTTTTTT. Translating it yields CASSLLTGPTGELFF.

V usage is TRBV20-1 and J usage is TRBJ2-4; 7 nucleotides agree with TRBD1. Trimming cost V 0 bases and J 3 bases; bases outside gene matches: 11. Germline V CDR1 and CDR2: DFQATT, SNEGSKA (reference sequence). The CDR3 covers 17 residues. CDR3 loop: CSARDFRQGSGKNIQYF. CDR3 bases: TGCAGTGCTAGAGATTTTCGACAGGGTTCCGGCAAAAACATTCAGTACTTC.

V is TRBV30 and J is TRBJ1-2; D uncertain. CDR3 length equals 12 residues. CDR1 is GTSNPN, CDR2 SVGIG, per germline (reference sequence). The germline V and J ends were trimmed by 2 bases and 1 base, with 5 bases remaining between them. The CDR3 sequence: CAWSRDNYGYTF. CDR3 DNA sequence: TGTGCCTGGAGTCGGGATAACTATGGCTACACCTTC.

The chain combines TRBV30 with TRBJ2-7; TRBD2 matches at 14 bases. The CDR3 has 15 residues. V lost 2 bases to trimming and J lost 8 bases; unmatched junction nucleotides: 8. The V gene's germline CDR1 is GTSNPN and CDR2 SVGIG (reference sequence). CDR3 residues: CAWSPAGTSGSKQYV. The CDR3 nucleotides are TGTGCCTGGAGTCCCGCCGGGACTAGCGGGAGCAAGCAGTACGTC.

The chain has TRBV30 and TRBJ1-2; TRBD1 might be the D (5 bases). Germline loops: CDR1 GTSNPN, CDR2 SVGIG (reference sequence). The CDR3 contains 13 residues. V lost 5 bases and J 8 bases, leaving 18 bases between the germline ends. The chain's CDR3 is CAWSAGGEAGYTF. The CDR3 coding sequence is TGTGCCTGGTCTGCCGGGGGGGAGGCGGGCTACACCTTC.

The chain links TRBV6-2 or TRBV6-3 to TRBJ1-4; D may be TRBD1 (5 bases). V shed 4 bases and J shed 8 bases, with 8 bases lying between them. From germline, CDR1 is MNHEY and CDR2 SVGEGT. The CDR3 runs 12 residues. CDR3 nucleotides: TGTGCCAGCAGTTCCGGGGGAGAAAAACTGTTTTTT. Translated: CASSSGGEKLFF.

J is TRBJ2-1 and V is TRBV12-3 or TRBV12-4; no clear D gene. The CDR3 is made up of 10 amino acids. Trimming took 5 bases from V and 9 from J, leaving 5 bases between them. The CDR3 here is CASSESEQFF. The CDR3 bases are TGTGCCAGCAGTGAATCTGAGCAGTTCTTC.

The genes are TRBV9 and TRBJ1-5, with 7 bases lining up with TRBD1. The trim removed 2 bases at V and 5 bases at J, leaving 7 bases unmatched. The CDR3 runs 15 residues. The germline CDR1 and CDR2 sequences are SGDLS and YYNGEE. Written as DNA, the CDR3 is TGTGCCAGCAGCGTCGGGACAGACTTCGATCAGCCCCAGCATTTT. This sequence encodes CASSVGTDFDQPQHF.

The chain uses TRBV24-1 and TRBJ2-1; D unresolved. Germline lookup yields CDR1 KGHDR and CDR2 SFDVKD. Trimming took off 6 bases at V and 7 bases at J, with 6 bases between the two ends. The CDR3 runs to 11 residues. The CDR3 reads CATSLANEQFF. The CDR3 DNA sequence: TGTGCCACCAGTTTAGCTAATGAGCAGTTCTTC.

The V and J genes are TRBV29-1 and TRBJ2-2; D uncertain. Germline assignment: CDR1 SQVTM and CDR2 ANQGSEA. V was pared by 3 bases and J by 1 base, with 12 bases between. This CDR3 comprises 15 residues. This CDR3 reads CSVDSGVGNTGELFF. As DNA, the CDR3 is TGCAGCGTTGATTCCGGAGTTGGGAACACCGGGGAGCTGTTTTTT.

The rearrangement joins TRBV25-1 to TRBJ2-7, with D unresolved. CDR1 and CDR2 from the germline V gene are MGHDK and SYGVNS. CDR3 length: 14 amino acids. V was cut by 8 bases and J by 2 bases, with 16 bases left in between. The CDR3 region has the DNA TGTGCCAGCTTTGGAGAGCCACGGCCCTACGAGCAGTACGTC. Protein sequence: CASFGEPRPYEQYV.

CDR3 DNA: TGCGCCAGCAGCTCGACAGTCATCACTGAAGCTTTCTTT. The encoded protein is CASSSTVITEAFF. V is TRBV5-1 and J is TRBJ1-1, with D perhaps matching TRBD1 (5 bases). The ends were cut back, 3 bases at V and 4 bases at J, with 10 bases in the middle. The CDR3 is 13 amino acids. CDR1 is SGHRS, CDR2 YFSETQ, per germline.

The chain couples TRBV15 to TRBJ2-7; D possibly uses TRBD1 or TRBD2 (5 bases each). This CDR3 spans 13 amino acids. Germline V gene lookup returns CDR1 LNHNV and CDR2 YYDKDF (reference sequence). The germline V and J ends were trimmed by 3 bases and 6 bases, with 12 bases remaining between them. CDR3 DNA: TGTGCCACCAGCAGCTTGAGGGGTGGCGAGCAGTACTTC. Amino acid sequence: CATSSLRGGEQYF.

This sequence joins TRBV7-2 and TRBJ1-2; 8 positions match TRBD1. The CDR3 loop spans 15 amino acids. V gave up 0 bases and J gave up 8 bases; unmatched junction bases: 8. Germline V gives CDR1 SGHTA, CDR2 FQGNSA. The CDR3 nucleotides read TGTGCCAGCAGCTTAGCCCTGGACAGGGTGACCGGCTACACCTTC. Protein sequence: CASSLALDRVTGYTF.

The J gene is TRBJ1-5, the V gene TRBV5-1; TRBD1 agrees at 7 bases. The CDR3 consists of 14 residues. The germline V gene encodes CDR1 SGHRS and CDR2 YFSETQ. With 4 bases clipped from V and 4 bases from J, the junction kept 5 bases outside the gene matches. The DNA for the CDR3 is TGCGCCAGCAGCGAAGGGACAGTAAATCAGCCCCAGCATTTT. Its protein product is CASSEGTVNQPQHF.

V gene TRBV5-1 combines with J gene TRBJ2-7, with 11 bases lining up with TRBD2. CDR1 and CDR2 from the germline V gene are SGHRS and YFSETQ. The J segment lost 3 bases and the V segment lost 0 bases, leaving 2 bases of the junction unmatched. The length of the CDR3 is 15 residues. DNA of the CDR3: TGCGCCAGCAGCTTGGTAGCGGGGGGGTTCTACGAGCAGTACTTC. This sequence encodes CASSLVAGGFYEQYF.

This chain connects TRBV6-1 to TRBJ1-2, with a weak D call TRBD1 (6 bases). Germline-derived CDR1 and CDR2 are MNHNS and SASEGT. There are 14 residues in the CDR3. V lost 6 bases and J lost 2, with 13 bases in between. In nucleotides, the CDR3 is TGTGCCAGCAGGGTAGGACAGACGAACTATGGCTACACCTTC. Protein: CASRVGQTNYGYTF.